Below, one T cell receptor (beta chain) is given with its context. The antigen remains unidentified. This record comes from a study of cytomegalovirus exposure and HLA in healthy donors. Study outcomes and limitations: Upon later analysis, TCR association rates were observed to vary by HLA locus, being highest for DRB1 and lowest for HLA-C.

The PCR ran on 60 Vbeta and 13 Jbeta primers. The assay was immunoSEQ multiplex PCR, and TCRdb's table has in-frame clones only and misses some. The table has 55,000 to 65,000 clones, 65% to 85% seen once. J gave up 0 bases and V 4 bases, and 4 bases lay outside the gene matches. Germline V gene lookup returns CDR1 SGDLS and CDR2 YYNGEE. The CDR3 runs to 15 residues. Sequenced input: PBMCs. This receptor was identified in a woman in her 30s in good health and CMV-seronegative. This chain connects TRBV9 to TRBJ2-1, with 7 nucleotides matching TRBD2. CDR3 DNA: TGTGCCAGCAGCCCCTGGGGGGGCTCCTACAATGAGCAGTTCTTC. As protein: CASSPWGGSYNEQFF.